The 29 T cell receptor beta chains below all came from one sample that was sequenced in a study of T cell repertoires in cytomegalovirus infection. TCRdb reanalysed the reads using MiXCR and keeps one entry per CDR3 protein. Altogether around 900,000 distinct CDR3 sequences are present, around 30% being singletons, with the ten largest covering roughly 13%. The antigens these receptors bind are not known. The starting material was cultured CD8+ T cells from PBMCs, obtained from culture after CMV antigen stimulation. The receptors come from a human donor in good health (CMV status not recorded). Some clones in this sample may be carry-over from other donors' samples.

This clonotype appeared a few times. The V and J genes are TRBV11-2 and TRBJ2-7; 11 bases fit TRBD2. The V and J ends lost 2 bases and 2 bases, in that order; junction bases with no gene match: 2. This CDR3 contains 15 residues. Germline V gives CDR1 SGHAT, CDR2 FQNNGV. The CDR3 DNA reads TGTGCCAGCAGCTTATGGACTAGCGGGCCCTACGAGCAGTACGTC. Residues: CASSLWTSGPYEQYV.

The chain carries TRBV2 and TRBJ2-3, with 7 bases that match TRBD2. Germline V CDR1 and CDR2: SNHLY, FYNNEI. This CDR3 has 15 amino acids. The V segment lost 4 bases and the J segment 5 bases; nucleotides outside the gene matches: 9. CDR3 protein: CASSGYSGEKDTQYF. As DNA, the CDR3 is TGTGCCAGCAGTGGATACAGCGGGGAGAAAGATACGCAGTATTTT.

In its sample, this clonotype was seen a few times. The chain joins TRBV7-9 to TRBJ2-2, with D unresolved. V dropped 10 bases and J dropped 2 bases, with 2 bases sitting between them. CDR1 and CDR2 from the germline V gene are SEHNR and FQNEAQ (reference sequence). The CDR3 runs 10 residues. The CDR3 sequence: CATNTGELFF. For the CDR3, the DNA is TGTGCCACCAACACCGGGGAGCTGTTTTTT.

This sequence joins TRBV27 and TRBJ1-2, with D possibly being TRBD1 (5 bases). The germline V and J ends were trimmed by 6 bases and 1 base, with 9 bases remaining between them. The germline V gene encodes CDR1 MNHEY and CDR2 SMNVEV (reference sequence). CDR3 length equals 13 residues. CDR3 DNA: TGTGCCAGCAGAATAGGGGTTAACTATGGCTACACCTTC. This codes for CASRIGVNYGYTF.

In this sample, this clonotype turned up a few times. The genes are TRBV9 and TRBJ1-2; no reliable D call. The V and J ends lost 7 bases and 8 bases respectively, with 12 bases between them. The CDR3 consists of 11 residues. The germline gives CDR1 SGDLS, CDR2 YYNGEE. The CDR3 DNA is TGTGCCAGCGAGAGATTAGAAGGCTACACCTTC. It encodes CASERLEGYTF.

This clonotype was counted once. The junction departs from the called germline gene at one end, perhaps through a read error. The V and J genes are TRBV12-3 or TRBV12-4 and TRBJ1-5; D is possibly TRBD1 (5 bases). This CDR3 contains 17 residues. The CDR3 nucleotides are TGTGCCAGCAGTTTCTTGGTGGGGCCCTCCGTGAATCAGCACCAGCATTTT. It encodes CASSFLVGPSVNQHQHF.

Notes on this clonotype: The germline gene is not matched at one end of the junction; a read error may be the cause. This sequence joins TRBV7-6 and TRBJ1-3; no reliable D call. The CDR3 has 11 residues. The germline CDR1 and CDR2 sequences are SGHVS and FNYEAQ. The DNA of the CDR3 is TGTGCCAGCAGCTCAGAGAACACCGTATATTTT. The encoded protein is CASSSENTVYF.

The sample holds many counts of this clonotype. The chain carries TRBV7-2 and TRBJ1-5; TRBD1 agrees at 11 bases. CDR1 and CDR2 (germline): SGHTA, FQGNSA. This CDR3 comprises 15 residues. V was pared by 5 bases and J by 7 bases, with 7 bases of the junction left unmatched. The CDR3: CASSPDRGRGQPQHF. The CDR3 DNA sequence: TGTGCCAGCAGCCCGGACAGGGGGCGCGGACAGCCCCAGCATTTT.

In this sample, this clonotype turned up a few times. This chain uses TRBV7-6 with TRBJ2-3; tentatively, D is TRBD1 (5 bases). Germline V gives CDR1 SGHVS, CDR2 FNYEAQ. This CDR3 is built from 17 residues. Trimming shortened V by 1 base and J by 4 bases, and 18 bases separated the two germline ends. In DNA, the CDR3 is TGTGCCAGCAGCTTAGAGTTCAGGGCAGAGTGGCCAGATACGCAGTATTTT. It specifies CASSLEFRAEWPDTQYF. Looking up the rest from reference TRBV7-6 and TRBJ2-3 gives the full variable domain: GAGVSQSPRYKVTKRGQDVALRCDPISGHVSLYWYRQALGQGPEFLTYFNYEAQQDKSGLPNDRFSAERPEGSISTLTIQRTEQRDSAMYRCASSLEFRAEWPDTQYFGPGTRLTVL.

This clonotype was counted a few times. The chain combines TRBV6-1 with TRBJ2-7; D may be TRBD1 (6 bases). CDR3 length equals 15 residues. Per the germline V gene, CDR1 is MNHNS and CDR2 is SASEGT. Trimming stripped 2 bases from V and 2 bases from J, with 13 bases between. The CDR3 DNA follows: TGTGCCAGCAGTGAATGGGATGGGGGCCCCTACGAGCAGTACGTC. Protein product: CASSEWDGGPYEQYV.

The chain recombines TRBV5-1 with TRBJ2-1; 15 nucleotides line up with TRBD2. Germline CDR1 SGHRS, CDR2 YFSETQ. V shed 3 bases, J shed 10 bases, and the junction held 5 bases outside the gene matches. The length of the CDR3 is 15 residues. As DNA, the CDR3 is TGCGCCAGCAGCTGGACTAGCGGGGGGGTCAGGGAGCAGTTCTTC. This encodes CASSWTSGGVREQFF. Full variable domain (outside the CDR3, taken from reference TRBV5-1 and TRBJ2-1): KAGVTQTPRYLIKTRGQQVTLSCSPISGHRSVSWYQQTPGQGLQFLFEYFSETQRNKGNFPGRFSGRQFSNSRSEMNVSTLELGDSALYLCASSWTSGGVREQFFGPGTRLTVL.

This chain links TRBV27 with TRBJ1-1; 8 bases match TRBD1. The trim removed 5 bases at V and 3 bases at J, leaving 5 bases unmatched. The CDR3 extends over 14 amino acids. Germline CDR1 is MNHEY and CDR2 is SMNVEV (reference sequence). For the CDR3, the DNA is TGTGCCAGCAGTAGAGGGACAGGATACACTGAAGCTTTCTTT. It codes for CASSRGTGYTEAFF.

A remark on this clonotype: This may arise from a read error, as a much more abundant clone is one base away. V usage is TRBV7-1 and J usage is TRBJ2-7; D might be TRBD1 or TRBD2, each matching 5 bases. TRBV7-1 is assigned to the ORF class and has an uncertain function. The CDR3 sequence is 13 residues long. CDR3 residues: CASSSRGIDEKYF. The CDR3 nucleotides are TGTGCCAGCAGCTCGAGGGGTATTGACGAGAAGTACTTC.

The CDR3 DNA follows: TGTGCCATCAGGAGGGGGACCCAAGCTAACTATGGCTACACCTTC. Encoded protein: CAIRRGTQANYGYTF. The chain employs TRBV10-3 and TRBJ1-2; TRBD1 might be the D (6 bases). In germline, CDR1 is ENHRY, CDR2 SYGVKD. The CDR3 runs 15 residues. Trimming pared 6 bases from V and 0 bases from J, leaving 14 bases between.

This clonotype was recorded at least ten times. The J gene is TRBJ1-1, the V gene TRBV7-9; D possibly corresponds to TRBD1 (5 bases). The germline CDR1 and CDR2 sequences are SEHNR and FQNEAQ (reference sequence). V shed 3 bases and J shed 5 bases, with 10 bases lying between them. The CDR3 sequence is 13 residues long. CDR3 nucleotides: TGTGCCAGCAGCTTTGGACACAGGACTGAAGCTTTCTTT. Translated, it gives CASSFGHRTEAFF.

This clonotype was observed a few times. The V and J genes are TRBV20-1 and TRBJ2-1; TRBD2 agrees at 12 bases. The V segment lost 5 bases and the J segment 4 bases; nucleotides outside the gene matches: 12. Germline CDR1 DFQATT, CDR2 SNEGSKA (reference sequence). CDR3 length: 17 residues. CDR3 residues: CSALTSGGPVRYNEQFF. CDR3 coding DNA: TGCAGTGCTCTCACTAGCGGGGGGCCCGTTAGATACAATGAGCAGTTCTTC.

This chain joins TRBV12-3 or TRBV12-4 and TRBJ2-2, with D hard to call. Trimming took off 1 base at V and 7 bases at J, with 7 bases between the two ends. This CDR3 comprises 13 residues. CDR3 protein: CASSLDWGGELFF. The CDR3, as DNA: TGTGCCAGCAGTTTAGATTGGGGCGGGGAGCTGTTTTTT.

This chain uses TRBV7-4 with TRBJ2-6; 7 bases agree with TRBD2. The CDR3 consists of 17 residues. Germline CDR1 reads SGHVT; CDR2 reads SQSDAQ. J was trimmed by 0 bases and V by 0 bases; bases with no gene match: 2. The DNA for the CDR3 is TGTGCCAGCAGCTTAGCGGGGGGGTTCTCTGGGGCCAACGTCCTGACTTTC. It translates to CASSLAGGFSGANVLTF.

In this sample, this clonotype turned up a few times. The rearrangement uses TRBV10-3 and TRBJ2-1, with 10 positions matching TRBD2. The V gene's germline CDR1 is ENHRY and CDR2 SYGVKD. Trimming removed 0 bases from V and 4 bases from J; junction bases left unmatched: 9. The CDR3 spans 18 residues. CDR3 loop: CAISESPSGGAPYNEQFF. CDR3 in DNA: TGTGCCATCAGTGAGTCGCCTAGCGGGGGAGCCCCTTACAATGAGCAGTTCTTC.

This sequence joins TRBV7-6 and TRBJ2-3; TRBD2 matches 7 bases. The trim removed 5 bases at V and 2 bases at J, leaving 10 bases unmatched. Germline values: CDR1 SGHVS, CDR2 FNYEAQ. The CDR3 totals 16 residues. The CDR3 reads CASSQPRGTSTDTQYF. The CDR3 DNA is TGTGCCAGCAGCCAACCGCGGGGGACCTCCACAGATACGCAGTATTTT.

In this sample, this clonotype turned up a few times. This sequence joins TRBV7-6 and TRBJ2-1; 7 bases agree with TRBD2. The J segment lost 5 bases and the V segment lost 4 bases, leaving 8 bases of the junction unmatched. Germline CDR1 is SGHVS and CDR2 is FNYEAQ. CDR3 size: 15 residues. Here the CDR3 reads CASSSRLARNNEQFF. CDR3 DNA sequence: TGTGCCAGCAGCTCAAGACTAGCAAGGAACAATGAGCAGTTCTTC.

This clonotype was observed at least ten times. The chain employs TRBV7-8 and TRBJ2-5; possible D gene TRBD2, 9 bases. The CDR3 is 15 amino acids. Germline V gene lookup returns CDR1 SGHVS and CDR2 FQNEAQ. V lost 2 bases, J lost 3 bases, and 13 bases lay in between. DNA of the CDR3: TGTGCCAGCAGCTTACTAGCGGGACAGGAAGAGACCCAGTACTTC. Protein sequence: CASSLLAGQEETQYF.

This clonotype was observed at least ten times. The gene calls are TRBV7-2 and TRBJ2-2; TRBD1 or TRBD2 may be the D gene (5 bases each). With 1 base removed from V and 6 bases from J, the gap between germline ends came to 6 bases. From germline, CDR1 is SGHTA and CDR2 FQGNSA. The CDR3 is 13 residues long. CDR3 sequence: CASSLGDPGELFF. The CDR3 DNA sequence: TGTGCCAGCAGCTTAGGGGACCCCGGGGAGCTGTTTTTT.

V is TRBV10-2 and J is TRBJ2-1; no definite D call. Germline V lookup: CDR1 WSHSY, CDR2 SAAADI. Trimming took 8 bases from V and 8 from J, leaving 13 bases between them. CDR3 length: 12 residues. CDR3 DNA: TGCGCCAGCGCCCTGGCAGACGATGAGCAGTTCTTC. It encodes CASALADDEQFF.

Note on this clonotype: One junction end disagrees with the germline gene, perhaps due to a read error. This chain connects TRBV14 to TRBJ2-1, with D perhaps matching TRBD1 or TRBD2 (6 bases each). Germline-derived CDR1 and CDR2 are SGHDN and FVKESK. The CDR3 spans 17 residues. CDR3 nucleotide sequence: TGTGCCAGTAGCCAAGGGGGACGGGGGAGCTCCTACAATGAGCAGTTCTTC. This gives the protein CASSQGGRGSSYNEQFF. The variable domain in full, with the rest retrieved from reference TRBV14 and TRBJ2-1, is EAGVTQFPSHSVIEKGQTVTLRCDPISGHDNLYWYRRVMGKEIKFLLHFVKESKQDESGMPNNRFLAERTGGTYSTLKVQPAELEDSGVYFCASSQGGRGSSYNEQFFGPGTRLTVL.

The CDR3: CASSPTGGSGPQHF. CDR3 nucleotide sequence: TGTGCCAGCAGCCCTACCGGAGGGTCAGGACCCCAGCATTTT. The chain joins TRBV12-3 or TRBV12-4 to TRBJ1-5, with D uncertain. Trimming shortened V by 6 bases and J by 10 bases, and 19 bases separated the two germline ends. This CDR3 is built from 14 residues.

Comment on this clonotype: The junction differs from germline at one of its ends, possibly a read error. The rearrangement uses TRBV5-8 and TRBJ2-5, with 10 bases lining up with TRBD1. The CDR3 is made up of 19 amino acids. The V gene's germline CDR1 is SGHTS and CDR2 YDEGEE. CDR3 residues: CANSLVSVFRDRGMETQYF. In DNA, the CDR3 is TGTGCCAACAGCTTGGTTTCGGTTTTCCGGGACAGGGGTATGGAGACCCAGTACTTC. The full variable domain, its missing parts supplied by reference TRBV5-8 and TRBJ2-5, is EAGVTQSPTHLIKTRGQQATLRCSPISGHTSVYWYQQALGLGLQFLLWYDEGEERNRGNFPPRFSGRQFPNYSSELNVNALELEDSALYLCANSLVSVFRDRGMETQYFGPGTRLLVL.

The CDR3 here is CSVEDRDSTGELFF. The CDR3 region has the DNA TGCAGCGTTGAAGATAGAGACAGCACCGGGGAGCTGTTTTTT. The gene calls are TRBV29-1 and TRBJ2-2, with D possibly matching TRBD1 (5 bases). The ends were cut back, 0 bases at V and 4 bases at J, with 9 bases in the middle. The CDR3 extends over 14 amino acids. From germline, CDR1 is SQVTM and CDR2 ANQGSEA.

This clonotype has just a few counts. The CDR3 loop reads CASSIYSMFFGQGTYGYTF. The DNA for the CDR3 is TGTGCCAGTAGTATCTATTCTATGTTCTTTGGACAGGGGACCTATGGCTACACCTTC. The chain is built from TRBV19 and TRBJ1-2, with 9 bases fitting TRBD1. This CDR3 has 19 residues. Per the germline V gene, CDR1 is LNHDA and CDR2 is SQIVND (reference sequence). Trimming took 3 bases from V and 4 from J; bases not matched to a gene: 18.